The rows below give T cell receptor beta chains drawn from one sample of a study of Graves' ophthalmopathy and Graves' hyperthyroidism. TCRdb used MiXCR to reprocess the multiplex PCR reads, holding one entry per CDR3 protein. The repertoire holds some 370,000 distinct CDR3 sequences, about 15% seen once, with 2% to 3% in the top ten. The sample consisted of peripheral blood. The receptors originated from an adult woman with stable Graves' hyperthyroidism. Both conserved end residues are part of each CDR3. The D gene is left open where the match is weak. Clone size appears in some rows only: once, few, many, or a class for an expanded clone.

TRBJ2-7 | TRBV6-2/TRBV6-3 | . | many | TGTGCCAGCAGTTACCCGCGGGACGAGCAGTACTTC | CASSYPRDEQYF
TRBJ1-2 | TRBV6-1 | TRBD1 | . | TGTGCCAGCACAGGGGGCCGTGGCTACACCTTC | CASTGGRGYTF
TRBJ2-5 | TRBV27 | . | many | TGTGCCAGCATCTCCCGGGGGTACCAAGAGACCCAGTACTTC | CASISRGYQETQYF
TRBJ1-2 | TRBV7-2 | . | . | TGTGCCAGCAGCCATCCGACAGTTCTGCGCTATGGTTACACCTTC | CASSHPTVLRYGYTF
TRBJ2-2 | TRBV2 | TRBD2 | few | TGTGCCACCCAAGAAAGCGGGAGGGCCCTCCCCGGGGAGCTGTTTTTT | CATQESGRALPGELFF
TRBJ1-2 | TRBV19 | TRBD1 | many | TGTGCCAGTAGTAGAGGGACAGCCTATGGCTACACCTTC | CASSRGTAYGYTF
TRBJ1-1 | TRBV2 | . | . | TGTGCCAGCAGTGCCCGGACTACTGCGACTGAAGCTTTCTTT | CASSARTTATEAFF
TRBJ1-3 | TRBV6-1 | . | many | TGTGCCAGCAGCGCAACAGTAAACGGAAACACCATATATTTT | CASSATVNGNTIYF
TRBJ2-7 | TRBV20-1 | TRBD1 | many | TGCAGTGCTTGGACGGGACAGGGTATATACGAGCAGTACTTC | CSAWTGQGIYEQYF
TRBJ1-2 | TRBV27 | . | . | TGTGCCAGCAGTTTGGGGGTTCGCTATGGCTACACCTTC | CASSLGVRYGYTF
TRBJ2-5 | TRBV5-1 | . | many | TGCGCCAGCAGCTCACTAGCTATGGAGACCCAGTACTTC | CASSSLAMETQYF
TRBJ2-7 | TRBV30 | . | many | TGTGCCTGGAGTGTAGTGACGCCGAGGTGGGAGCAGTACTTC | CAWSVVTPRWEQYF
TRBJ1-2 | TRBV30 | . | many | TGTGCCTGGAGTCCCGGGCAGGGTGGTGGCTACACCTTC | CAWSPGQGGGYTF
TRBJ1-5 | TRBV12-3/TRBV12-4 | . | . | TGTGCCAGCACTTCACAGCCACGACAGCCCCAGCATTTT | CASTSQPRQPQHF
TRBJ2-7 | TRBV5-1 | . | few | TGCGCCAGCAGCTTGGGATCTGGGGCCTCCTACGAGCAGTACTTC | CASSLGSGASYEQYF
TRBJ1-3 | TRBV28 | . | many | TGTGCCAGCAGTTCCCCTCGCTCTGGAAACACCATATATTTT | CASSSPRSGNTIYF
TRBJ2-6 | TRBV7-2 | . | many | TGTGCCAGTACCCTATGGGGGACTGTCTCTGGGGCCAACGTCCTGACTTTC | CASTLWGTVSGANVLTF
TRBJ1-2 | TRBV6-2/TRBV6-3 | . | many | TGTGCCAGCATACAAGACGGGTCCTATGGCTACACCTTC | CASIQDGSYGYTF
TRBJ2-5 | TRBV24-1 | TRBD1 | . | TGTGCCACCAGTGATTGGATTACAGGGGGACTGGAGACCCAGTACTTC | CATSDWITGGLETQYF
TRBJ1-1 | TRBV12-3/TRBV12-4 | . | many | TGTGCCAGCAGGTGGGGCCGCAACACTGAAGCTTTCTTT | CASRWGRNTEAFF
TRBJ2-7 | TRBV7-2 | TRBD2 | many | TGTGCCAGCAGCTTAGTTTCCGCGGGGGGCTACGAGCAGTACTTC | CASSLVSAGGYEQYF
TRBJ1-6 | TRBV20-1 | . | . | TGCAGTGCTAGGGGGGGACACCTGGTTGTTAATTCACCCCTCCACTTT | CSARGGHLVVNSPLHF
TRBJ2-7 | TRBV28 | . | many | TGTGCCAGCACCCGGACGAGATTCTACGAGCAGTACTTC | CASTRTRFYEQYF
TRBJ2-7 | TRBV28 | TRBD1 | many | TGTGCCAGCAGTCCTCGACAGGGGCTAGCCTACGAGCAGTACTTC | CASSPRQGLAYEQYF
TRBJ2-7 | TRBV2 | . | . | TGTGCCAGCAGACCCAGACAGGCACAGTACGAGCAGTACTTC | CASRPRQAQYEQYF
TRBJ2-2 | TRBV29-1 | . | few | TGCAGCGCCCGAAGGAGAAACACCGGGGAGCTGTTTTTT | CSARRRNTGELFF
TRBJ2-5 | TRBV28 | . | many | TGTGCCAGCAGCTTGGCGCAGACAGTGGCCCAGTACTTC | CASSLAQTVAQYF
TRBJ2-7 | TRBV28 | . | many | TGTGCCAGCAGTACAACAGGCTCTACCTACGAGCAGTACTTC | CASSTTGSTYEQYF
TRBJ2-5 | TRBV20-1 | . | many | TGCAGTGCTAGAGGGCAAGGGAGCGGAGACCCCCAAGAGACCCAGTACTTC | CSARGQGSGDPQETQYF
TRBJ1-5 | TRBV19 | . | many | TGTGCCAGCGAGTCGGTGGCAGGGGATCAGCCCCAGCATTTT | CASESVAGDQPQHF
TRBJ2-5 | TRBV3-1 | . | many | TGTGCCAGCAGCCAAGATCCACAAGAGACCCAGTACTTC | CASSQDPQETQYF
TRBJ1-6 | TRBV19 | TRBD1 | many | TGTGCCAGTAGGATTACAGGGGTAGGATCACCCCTCCACTTT | CASRITGVGSPLHF
TRBJ2-1 | TRBV11-2 | . | . | TGTGCCAGCAGCTTAGGATGGTTACGTAGGGCCGCCAATGAGCAGTTCTTC | CASSLGWLRRAANEQFF
TRBJ2-7 | TRBV29-1 | . | many | TGCAGCGTTGAAGATTTAGGGGGAACCTACGAGCAGTACTTC | CSVEDLGGTYEQYF
TRBJ2-7 | TRBV15 | . | many | TGTGCCACCAGCAGAGCTGCCATAGAAGAGCAGTACTTC | CATSRAAIEEQYF
TRBJ1-2 | TRBV18 | . | many | TGTGCCAGCTCACCGGCAGGGGTATTGGATGGCTACACCTTC | CASSPAGVLDGYTF
TRBJ2-7 | TRBV10-2 | TRBD2 | once | TGCGCCAGCAGACTAGCGGGAGGGCCGGATAAGCAGTACTTC | CASRLAGGPDKQYF
TRBJ1-6 | TRBV6-5 | . | many | TGTGCCAGCAGTTACGAAGGGAGTAGATCACCCCTCCACTTT | CASSYEGSRSPLHF
TRBJ1-1 | TRBV7-3 | . | . | TGTGCCAGCAGCCCCGGGACCGGAACTGAAGCTTTCTTT | CASSPGTGTEAFF
TRBJ1-1 | TRBV7-2 | TRBD1 | few | TGTGCCAGCAGCTACAGGACAGGGGTCACTGAAGCTTTCTTT | CASSYRTGVTEAFF
TRBJ2-7 | TRBV6-5 | TRBD2 | many | TGTGCCAGCAGTCTTAGCGGGAGCCCGTACGAGCAGTACTTC | CASSLSGSPYEQYF
TRBJ2-7 | TRBV20-1 | TRBD1 | many | TGCAGTGCTGGGACTCCGGGACAGGGAATCCCCTACGAGCAGTACTTC | CSAGTPGQGIPYEQYF
TRBJ2-5 | TRBV14 | . | . | TGTGCCAGCAGCCAGATCATACAGGGTAGGGGAGAGACCCAGTACTTC | CASSQIIQGRGETQYF
TRBJ1-1 | TRBV10-3 | TRBD1 | . | TGTGCCATCAGTGATCCGGGACAGGTCCCGAACACTGAAGCTTTCTTT | CAISDPGQVPNTEAFF
TRBJ1-6 | TRBV7-3 | . | . | TGTGCCAGCAGCTTAAACGCCAATTCACCCCTCCACTTT | CASSLNANSPLHF
TRBJ1-2 | TRBV6-5 | TRBD1 | . | TGTGCCAGCAGATACGGGACAGGGGTTATTGGCGGCTACACCTTC | CASRYGTGVIGGYTF
TRBJ1-2 | TRBV30 | . | . | TGTGCCTGGAGCGACGCCCGCCGGGACCCCGACAACTGGTCCTTC | CAWSDARRDPDNWSF
TRBJ2-7 | TRBV10-3 | TRBD1 | many | TGTGCCATCAGTGATGGGACAGGAGACTACGAGCAGTACTTC | CAISDGTGDYEQYF
TRBJ1-5 | TRBV19 | . | few | TGTGCCAGTAGTGCTGGCCTTTCTCAGCCCCAGCATTTT | CASSAGLSQPQHF
TRBJ1-1 | TRBV7-3 | . | many | TGTGCCAGCAGCCCGGACGGTCTGAACACTGAAGCTTTCTTT | CASSPDGLNTEAFF
TRBJ1-3 | TRBV12-3/TRBV12-4 | . | many | TGTGCCAGCAAAGGGGTTGGAAACACCATATATTTT | CASKGVGNTIYF